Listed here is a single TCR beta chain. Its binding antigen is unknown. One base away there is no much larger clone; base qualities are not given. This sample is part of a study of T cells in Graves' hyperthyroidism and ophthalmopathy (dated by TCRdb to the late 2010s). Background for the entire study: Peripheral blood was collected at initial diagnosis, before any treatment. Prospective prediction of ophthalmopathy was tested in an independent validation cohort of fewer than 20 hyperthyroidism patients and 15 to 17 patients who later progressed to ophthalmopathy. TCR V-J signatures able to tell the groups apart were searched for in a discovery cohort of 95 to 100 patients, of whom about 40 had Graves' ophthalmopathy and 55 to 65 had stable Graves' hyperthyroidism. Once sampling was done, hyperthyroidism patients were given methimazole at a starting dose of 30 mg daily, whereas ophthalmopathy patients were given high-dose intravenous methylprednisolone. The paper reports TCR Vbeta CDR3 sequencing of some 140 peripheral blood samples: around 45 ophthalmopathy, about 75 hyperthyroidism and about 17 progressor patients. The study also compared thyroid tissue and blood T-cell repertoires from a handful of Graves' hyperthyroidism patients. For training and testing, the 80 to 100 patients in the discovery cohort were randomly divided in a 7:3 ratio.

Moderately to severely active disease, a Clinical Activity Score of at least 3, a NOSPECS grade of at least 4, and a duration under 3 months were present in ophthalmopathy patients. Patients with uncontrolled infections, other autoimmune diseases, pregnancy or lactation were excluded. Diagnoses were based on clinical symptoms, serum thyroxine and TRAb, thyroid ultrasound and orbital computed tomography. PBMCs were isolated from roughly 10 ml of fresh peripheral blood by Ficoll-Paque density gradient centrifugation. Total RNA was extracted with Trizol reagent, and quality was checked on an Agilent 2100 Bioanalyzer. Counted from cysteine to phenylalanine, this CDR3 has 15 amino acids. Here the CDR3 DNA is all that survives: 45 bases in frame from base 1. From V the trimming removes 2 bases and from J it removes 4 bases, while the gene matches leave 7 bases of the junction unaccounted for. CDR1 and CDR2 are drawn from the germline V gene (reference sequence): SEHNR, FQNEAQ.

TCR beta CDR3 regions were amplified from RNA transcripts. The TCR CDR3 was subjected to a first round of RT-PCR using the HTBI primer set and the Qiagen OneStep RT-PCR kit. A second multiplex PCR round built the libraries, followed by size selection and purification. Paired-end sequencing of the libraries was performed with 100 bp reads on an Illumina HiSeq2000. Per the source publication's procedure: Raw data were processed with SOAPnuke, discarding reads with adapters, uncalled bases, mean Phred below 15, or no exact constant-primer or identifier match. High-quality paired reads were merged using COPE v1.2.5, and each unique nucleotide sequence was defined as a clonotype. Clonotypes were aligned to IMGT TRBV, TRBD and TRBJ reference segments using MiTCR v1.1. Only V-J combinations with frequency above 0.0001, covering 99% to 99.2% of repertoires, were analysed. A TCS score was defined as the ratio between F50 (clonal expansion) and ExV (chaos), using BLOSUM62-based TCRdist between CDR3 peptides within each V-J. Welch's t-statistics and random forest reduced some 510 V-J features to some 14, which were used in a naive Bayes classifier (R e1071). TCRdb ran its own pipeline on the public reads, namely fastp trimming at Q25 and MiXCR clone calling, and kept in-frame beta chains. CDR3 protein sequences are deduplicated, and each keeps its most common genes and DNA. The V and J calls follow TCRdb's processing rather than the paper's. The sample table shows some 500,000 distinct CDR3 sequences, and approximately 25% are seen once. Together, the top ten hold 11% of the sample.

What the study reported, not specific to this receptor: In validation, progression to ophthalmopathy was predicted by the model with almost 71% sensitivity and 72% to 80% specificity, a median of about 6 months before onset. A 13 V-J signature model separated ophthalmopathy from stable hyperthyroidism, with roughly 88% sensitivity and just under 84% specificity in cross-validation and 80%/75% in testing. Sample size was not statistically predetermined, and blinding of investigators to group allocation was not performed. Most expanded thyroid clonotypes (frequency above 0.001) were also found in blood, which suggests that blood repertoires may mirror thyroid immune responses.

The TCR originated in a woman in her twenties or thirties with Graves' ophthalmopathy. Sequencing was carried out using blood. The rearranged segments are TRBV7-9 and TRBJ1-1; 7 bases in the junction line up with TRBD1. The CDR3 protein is CASSLQGGQGTEAFF. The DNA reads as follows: TGTGCCAGCAGCTTACAGGGGGGGCAAGGCACTGAAGCTTTCTTT.